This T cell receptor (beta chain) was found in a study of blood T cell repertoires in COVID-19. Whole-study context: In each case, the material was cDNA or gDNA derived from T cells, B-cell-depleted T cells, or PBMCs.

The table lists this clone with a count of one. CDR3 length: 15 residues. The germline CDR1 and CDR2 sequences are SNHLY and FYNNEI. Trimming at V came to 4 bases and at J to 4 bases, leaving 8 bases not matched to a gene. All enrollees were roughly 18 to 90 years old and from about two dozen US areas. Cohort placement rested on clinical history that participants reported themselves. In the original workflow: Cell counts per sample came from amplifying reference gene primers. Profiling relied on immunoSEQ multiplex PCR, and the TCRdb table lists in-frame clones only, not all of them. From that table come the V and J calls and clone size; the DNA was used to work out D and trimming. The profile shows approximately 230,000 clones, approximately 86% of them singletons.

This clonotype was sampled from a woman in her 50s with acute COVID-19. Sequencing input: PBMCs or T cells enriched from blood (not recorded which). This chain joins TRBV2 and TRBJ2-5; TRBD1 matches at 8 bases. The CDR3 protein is CASSVAGGRGETQYF. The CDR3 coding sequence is TGTGCCAGCAGTGTTGCAGGGGGCAGAGGAGAGACCCAGTACTTC.